This T cell receptor (beta chain) was retrieved from a study of T cell changes during pregnancy in multiple sclerosis. The length of the CDR3 is 15 residues. V dropped 2 bases and J dropped 1 base, with 11 bases sitting between them. CDR1 SEHNR and CDR2 FQNEAQ come from the germline V gene (reference sequence). Profiled with immunoSEQ multiplex PCR; TCRdb holds only in-frame clones, not every one. Counted here are about 40,000 clones, approximately 93% occurring once; the ten biggest clones make up approximately 0.38%. V and J are TRBV7-9 and TRBJ1-1; no clear D. This receptor was obtained from a female donor with multiple sclerosis, enrolled in a pregnancy study. Material: CD4+ T cells from peripheral blood mononuclear cells, obtained in the first trimester of pregnancy. The CDR3 here is CASSLLQSANTEAFF. The CDR3, as DNA: TGTGCCAGCAGCTTACTACAGTCCGCGAACACTGAAGCTTTCTTT.